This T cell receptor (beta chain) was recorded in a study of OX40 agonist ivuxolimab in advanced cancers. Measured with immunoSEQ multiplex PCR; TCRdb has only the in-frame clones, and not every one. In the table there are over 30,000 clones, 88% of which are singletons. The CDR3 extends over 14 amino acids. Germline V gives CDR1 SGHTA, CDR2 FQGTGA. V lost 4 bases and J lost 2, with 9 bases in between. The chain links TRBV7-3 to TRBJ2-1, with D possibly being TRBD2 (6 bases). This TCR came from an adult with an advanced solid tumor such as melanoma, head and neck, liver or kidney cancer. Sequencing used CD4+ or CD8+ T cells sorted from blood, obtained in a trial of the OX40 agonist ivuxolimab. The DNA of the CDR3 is TGTGCCAGCAGCTCGGGACTCACCTACAATGAGCAGTTCTTC. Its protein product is CASSSGLTYNEQFF.